This T cell receptor (beta chain) was found in a study of blood T cell repertoires in COVID-19. Study-level background: From the United States, Italy and Spain came samples of acute and convalescent COVID-19.

Measured with immunoSEQ multiplex PCR; TCRdb has only the in-frame clones, and not every one. The data contain about 100,000 clones, roughly 85% of them seen just once; the ten biggest clones take up roughly 2.5%. The recovered donors of Cohort 3 showed two negative PCRs, clearance, or symptom resolution. From germline, CDR1 is SGHNT and CDR2 YYREEE (reference sequence). This CDR3 spans 14 amino acids. J was trimmed by 5 bases and V by 1 base; bases with no gene match: 2. The material sequenced was PBMCs or T cells enriched from blood (not recorded which). The sequence was obtained from a woman in her fifties or sixties who had recovered from COVID-19. The chain recombines TRBV5-4 with TRBJ2-1, with TRBD2 identical over 8 bases. CDR3 nucleotide sequence: TGTGCCAGCAGCTTGCCGGGAGGGGACAATGAGCAGTTCTTC. This encodes CASSLPGGDNEQFF.